This T cell receptor beta chain was profiled in a study of tumor-infiltrating lymphocytes in primary liver carcinoma. Overall study context: The patients included men and women who were aged 30 to 69 years.

The V gene end was trimmed by 3 bases and the J gene end by 2 bases; junction bases not matched to a gene: 11. The CDR3 length is 18 residues. Germline CDR1 reads KGHDR; CDR2 reads SFDVKD. Worth noting for this clonotype: Its antigen remains unidentified. The CDR3 ends on some other residue instead of the conserved phenylalanine or tryptophan, so this is likely a read error.

Study-level findings and limits: It was in tumors, not blood, that the top-250-clone fraction was significantly higher (p = 0.039). Pairs of tumor regions overlapped more than tumor-adjacent and tumor-blood pairs did.

A constant-region primer primed TCR beta cDNA synthesis from about 490 ng of total RNA. Slightly modified ARM-PCR served as the procedure for the TCR beta libraries. These libraries came from three rounds of nested multiplex PCR. It was with TRBV1-TRBV30 forward primers and a C-beta reverse primer that the first two PCR rounds were run, at approximately 10 cycles each. TCRdb re-analysed the multiplex PCR reads in MiXCR, keeping a single row per CDR3 protein. The sample holds 310,000 or so distinct CDR3 sequences, approximately 64% seen once. Germline DNA was also extracted, and blood RNA was taken from unsorted whole blood.

The sequence came from a man aged 35 to 55 with primary liver carcinoma and hepatitis B virus infection. Sequenced material: peripheral blood. This chain uses TRBV24-1 with TRBJ2-1, with TRBD1 identical over 8 bases. The CDR3 protein is CATSDPLPGQGTYNEQFL. The CDR3 DNA reads as TGTGCCACCAGTGATCCACTCCCCGGACAGGGAACCTACAATGAGCAGTTCTTA.